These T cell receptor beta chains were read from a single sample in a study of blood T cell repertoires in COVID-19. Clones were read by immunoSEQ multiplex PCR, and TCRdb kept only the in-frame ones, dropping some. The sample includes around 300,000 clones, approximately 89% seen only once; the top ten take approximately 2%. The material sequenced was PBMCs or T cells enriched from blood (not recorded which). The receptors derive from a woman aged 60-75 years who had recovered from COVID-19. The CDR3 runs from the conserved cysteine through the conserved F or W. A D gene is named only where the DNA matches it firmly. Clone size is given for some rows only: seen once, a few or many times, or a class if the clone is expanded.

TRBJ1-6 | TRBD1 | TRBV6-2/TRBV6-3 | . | CASSYSPGTGKSPLHF | TGTGCCAGCAGTTACTCTCCCGGGACAGGGAAATCACCCCTCCACTTT
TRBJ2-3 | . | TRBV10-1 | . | CASSESGGLIADTQYF | TGCGCCAGCAGTGAGTCAGGAGGACTTATCGCAGATACGCAGTATTTT
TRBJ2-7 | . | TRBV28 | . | CASSGSTYEQYF | TGTGCCAGCAGTGGCTCCACCTACGAGCAGTACTTC
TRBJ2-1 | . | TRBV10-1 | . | CASSPGINNEQFF | TGCGCCAGCAGCCCCGGGATAAACAATGAGCAGTTCTTC
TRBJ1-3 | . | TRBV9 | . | CASSVEMIGNTIYF | TGTGCCAGCAGCGTCGAGATGATCGGAAACACCATATATTTT
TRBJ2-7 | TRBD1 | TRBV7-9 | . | CASQGEPYEQYF | TGTGCCAGTCAGGGGGAGCCCTACGAGCAGTACTTC
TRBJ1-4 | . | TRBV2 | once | CASGQGANEKLFF | TGTGCCAGCGGTCAGGGTGCTAATGAAAAACTGTTTTTT
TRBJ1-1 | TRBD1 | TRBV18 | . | CASFRQGDTEAFF | TGTGCCAGCTTCCGACAGGGGGACACTGAAGCTTTCTTT
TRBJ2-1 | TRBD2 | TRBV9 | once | CASSVGLAGGPSYNEQFF | TGTGCCAGCAGCGTGGGACTAGCGGGAGGGCCCTCCTACAATGAGCAGTTCTTC
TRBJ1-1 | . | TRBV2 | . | CASRGSKAFF | TGTGCCAGCCGAGGTAGCAAGGCTTTCTTT
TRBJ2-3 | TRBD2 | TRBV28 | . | CASSPAGGAETQYF | TGTGCCAGCAGCCCCGCGGGGGGGGCCGAGACGCAGTATTTT
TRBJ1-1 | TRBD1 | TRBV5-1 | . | CASSLVSRGGPEAFF | TGCGCCAGCAGCTTGGTTAGTCGAGGGGGCCCTGAAGCTTTCTTT
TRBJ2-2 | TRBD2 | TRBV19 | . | CASSGITSGGARVTGELFF | TGTGCCAGTAGTGGAATCACTAGCGGGGGGGCCCGGGTGACCGGGGAGCTGTTTTTT
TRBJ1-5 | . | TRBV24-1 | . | CATTLGFDQPQHF | TGTGCCACTACGCTCGGGTTCGATCAGCCCCAGCATTTT
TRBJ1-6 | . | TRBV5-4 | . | CASTPGGSNAGSPLHF | TGTGCCAGCACCCCGGGAGGGAGCAACGCCGGGTCACCCCTCCACTTT
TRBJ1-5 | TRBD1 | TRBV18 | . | CASSPTQGNNQPQHF | TGTGCCAGCTCACCAACACAGGGGAACAATCAGCCCCAGCATTTT
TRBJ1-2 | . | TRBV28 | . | CASSLRGYGYTF | TGTGCCAGCAGTTTAAGGGGGTACGGCTACACCTTC
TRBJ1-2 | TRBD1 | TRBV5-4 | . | CASSTPTGGSGYTF | TGTGCCAGCAGCACCCCGACAGGGGGCAGTGGCTACACCTTC
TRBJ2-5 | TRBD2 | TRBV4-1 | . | CASSSRPGTSGGQETQYF | TGCGCCAGCAGCAGTCGACCGGGGACTAGCGGGGGCCAAGAGACCCAGTACTTC
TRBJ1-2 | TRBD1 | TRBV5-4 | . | CASSLSGGSHYGYTF | TGTGCCAGCAGCTTGTCAGGGGGATCACACTATGGCTACACCTTC
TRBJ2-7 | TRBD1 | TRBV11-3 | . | CASSLRTGNSYEQYF | TGTGCCAGCAGCTTAAGGACAGGGAACTCCTACGAGCAGTACTTC
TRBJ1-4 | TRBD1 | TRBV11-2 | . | CASSPIPGGHEKLFF | TGTGCCAGCAGCCCAATCCCAGGGGGACATGAAAAACTGTTTTTT
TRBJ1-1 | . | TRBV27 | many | CASSWLVGGTEAFF | TGTGCCAGCAGTTGGCTTGTTGGGGGGACTGAAGCTTTCTTT
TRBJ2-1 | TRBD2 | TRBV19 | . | CASSRGGFNEQFF | TGTGCCAGTAGCCGGGGGGGTTTCAATGAGCAGTTCTTC
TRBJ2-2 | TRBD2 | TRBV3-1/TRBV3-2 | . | CASSQDMGLAGGNTGELFF | TGTGCCAGCAGCCAAGATATGGGACTAGCGGGAGGGAACACCGGGGAGCTGTTTTTT
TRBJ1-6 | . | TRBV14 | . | CASSQDRGSSYNSPLHF | TGTGCCAGCAGCCAAGATCGAGGGAGCTCCTATAATTCACCCCTCCACTTT
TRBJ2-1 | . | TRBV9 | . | CASSTPGRGDEQFF | TGTGCCAGCAGCACCCCCGGCAGGGGAGATGAGCAGTTCTTC
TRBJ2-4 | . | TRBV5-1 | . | CASSPTLAKNIQYF | TGCGCCAGCAGCCCCACTCTAGCCAAAAACATTCAGTACTTC
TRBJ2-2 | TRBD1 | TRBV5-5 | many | CASSLGGRATGELFF | TGTGCCAGCAGCTTAGGGGGCAGGGCCACCGGGGAGCTGTTTTTT
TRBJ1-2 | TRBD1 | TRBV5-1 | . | CASSWGQYGYTF | TGCGCCAGCAGCTGGGGACAGTATGGCTACACCTTC
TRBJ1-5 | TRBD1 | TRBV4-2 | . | CASSQDHRGQPQHF | TGTGCCAGCAGCCAAGACCACAGGGGCCAGCCCCAGCATTTT
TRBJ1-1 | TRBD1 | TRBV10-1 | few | CASSETTGANTEAFF | TGCGCCAGCAGTGAGACCACAGGGGCGAACACTGAAGCTTTCTTT
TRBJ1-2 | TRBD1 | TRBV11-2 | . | CASSLRDRGHYGYTF | TGTGCCAGCAGCTTACGGGACAGGGGACACTATGGCTACACCTTC
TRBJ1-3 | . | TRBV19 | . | CASSRGGSSGNTIYF | TGTGCCAGTAGCCGGGGCGGGAGCTCTGGAAACACCATATATTTT
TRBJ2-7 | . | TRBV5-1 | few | CASKSGQTPYEQYF | TGCGCCAGCAAAAGCGGACAGACCCCCTACGAGCAGTACTTC
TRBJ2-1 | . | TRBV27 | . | CASRESSYNEQFF | TGTGCCAGCAGGGAGAGCTCCTACAATGAGCAGTTCTTC
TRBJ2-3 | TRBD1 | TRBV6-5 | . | CASRQTGGGYTQYF | TGTGCCAGCAGGCAGACAGGGGGCGGGTATACGCAGTATTTT
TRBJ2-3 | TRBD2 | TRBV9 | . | CASSISPGTSGANTDTQYF | TGTGCCAGCAGCATCTCCCCCGGGACTAGCGGGGCGAACACAGATACGCAGTATTTT
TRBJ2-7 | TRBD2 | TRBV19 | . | CASSTRLAGGTIADEQYF | TGTGCCAGTAGTACACGACTAGCGGGAGGAACCATTGCCGACGAGCAGTACTTC
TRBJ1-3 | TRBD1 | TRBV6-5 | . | CASSLQGAVLNTIYF | TGTGCCAGCAGTCTACAGGGGGCTGTATTAAACACCATATATTTT
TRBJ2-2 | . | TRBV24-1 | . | CATSDRSTRLNTGELFF | TGTGCCACCAGTGACCGCTCAACCAGGCTGAACACCGGGGAGCTGTTTTTT
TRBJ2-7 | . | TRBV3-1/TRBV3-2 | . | CASSQAFYEQYF | TGTGCCAGCAGCCAGGCATTCTACGAGCAGTACTTC
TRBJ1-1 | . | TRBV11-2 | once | CASSLERGLGTEAFF | TGTGCCAGCAGCTTAGAGAGAGGGTTGGGGACTGAAGCTTTCTTT
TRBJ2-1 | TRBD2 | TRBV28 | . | CASSAPTSGTDEQFF | TGTGCCAGCAGCGCCCCGACTAGCGGGACCGATGAGCAGTTCTTC
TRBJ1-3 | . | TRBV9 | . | CASSSRPDGNTIYF | TGTGCCAGCAGCTCTCGCCCAGATGGAAACACCATATATTTT
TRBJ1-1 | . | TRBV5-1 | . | CASSPTQVNTEAFF | TGCGCCAGCAGTCCCACACAGGTGAACACTGAAGCTTTCTTT
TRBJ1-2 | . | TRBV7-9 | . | CASSAGGDSGYTF | TGTGCCAGCAGCGCCGGGGGGGATAGCGGCTACACCTTC
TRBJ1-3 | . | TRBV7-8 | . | CASSHNGNTIYF | TGTGCCAGCAGCCACAACGGAAACACCATATATTTT
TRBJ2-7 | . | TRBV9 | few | CAFLDRLAPGEQYF | TGTGCCTTCCTCGACCGCCTAGCCCCAGGCGAGCAGTACTTC
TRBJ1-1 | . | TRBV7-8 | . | CASSLAMAGDTEAFF | TGTGCCAGCAGCTTAGCCATGGCAGGGGACACTGAAGCTTTCTTT
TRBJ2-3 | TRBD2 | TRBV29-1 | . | CSSWTRGGTDTQYF | TGCAGCTCCTGGACTAGAGGGGGCACAGATACGCAGTATTTT
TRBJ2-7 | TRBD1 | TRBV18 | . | CASSVQVGQRTYEQYF | TGTGCCAGCTCAGTTCAGGTGGGACAGCGGACCTACGAGCAGTACTTC
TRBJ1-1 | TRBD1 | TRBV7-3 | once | CASSLTGGANTEAFF | TGTGCCAGCAGCTTGACAGGGGGCGCGAACACTGAAGCTTTCTTT
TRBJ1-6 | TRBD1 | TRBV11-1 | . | CASSSQDRVSPLHF | TGTGCCAGCAGCTCACAGGACAGGGTTTCACCCCTCCACTTT
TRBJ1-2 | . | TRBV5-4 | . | CASSPPTPSYGYTF | TGTGCCAGCAGCCCCCCGACACCCAGCTATGGCTACACCTTC
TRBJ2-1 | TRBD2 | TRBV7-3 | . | CASSLSFGGYEQFF | TGTGCCAGCAGCTTAAGTTTCGGGGGGTACGAGCAGTTCTTC